This T cell receptor (beta chain) derives from a study of T cell changes during pregnancy in multiple sclerosis. Germline CDR1 and CDR2: LGHNT and FRNRAP. This CDR3 is built from 15 residues. Between the trimmed V and J ends, which lost 3 bases and 1 base, there was a span of 11 bases. Sequencing used immunoSEQ multiplex PCR; TCRdb keeps in-frame clones, though not all of them. Of around 42,000 clones in the sample, over 70% are singletons; the top ten hold roughly 5%. The TCR sequence derives from a female donor in good health, enrolled as a control in a pregnancy study. This rearrangement joins TRBV12-5 to TRBJ2-3; perhaps TRBD2 as D (7 bases). The sequencing used peripheral blood, collected in the first trimester of pregnancy. The CDR3 DNA sequence: TGTGCTAGTGGTTTAGGGGGGGCCGGCACAGATACGCAGTATTTT. This sequence encodes CASGLGGAGTDTQYF.